A selection of T cell receptor beta chains follows, all from one sample in a study of early T cells in non-severe SARS-CoV-2 infection. MiXCR, applied by TCRdb to the 5' RACE reads, yields one record per CDR3 protein. Of some 82,000 distinct CDR3 sequences in the sample, about an eighth are singletons; the top ten hold 3.5% to 5%. The sequences come from whole blood, collected at baseline. The receptors shown here come from an adult who was a healthcare worker with PCR-confirmed SARS-CoV-2 infection or an uninfected control (not recorded which). CDR3s include the opening cysteine and the closing phenylalanine or tryptophan. The D gene is left open where the match is weak. Where a row states a size, it is once, few, many or the class of an expanded clone; other rows omit it.

V gene: TRBV11-2; clone size: .; J gene: TRBJ1-6; D gene: .; CDR3 protein: CASSLEQGWNSPLHF; CDR3 DNA: TGTGCCAGCAGCTTAGAACAGGGCTGGAATTCACCCCTCCACTTT
V gene: TRBV10-3; clone size: .; J gene: TRBJ2-7; D gene: .; CDR3 protein: CAIGTGGRTSGSSYEQYF; CDR3 DNA: TGTGCCATCGGGACAGGGGGCCGGACTAGCGGGAGCTCCTACGAGCAGTACTTC
V gene: TRBV2; clone size: .; J gene: TRBJ1-4; D gene: TRBD1; CDR3 protein: CASHPGTGNEKLFF; CDR3 DNA: TGTGCCAGTCACCCTGGGACAGGGAATGAAAAACTGTTTTTT
V gene: TRBV10-3; clone size: few; J gene: TRBJ1-2; D gene: .; CDR3 protein: CAISESYGRDYGYTF; CDR3 DNA: TGTGCCATCAGTGAGTCGTACGGGCGCGACTATGGCTACACCTTC
V gene: TRBV18; clone size: many; J gene: TRBJ1-1; D gene: .; CDR3 protein: CASSPRQPNTEAFF; CDR3 DNA: TGTGCCAGCTCACCGCGACAGCCGAACACTGAAGCTTTCTTT
V gene: TRBV7-6; clone size: .; J gene: TRBJ1-4; D gene: .; CDR3 protein: CASSLITVAPNEKLFF; CDR3 DNA: TGTGCCAGCAGCTTAATCACCGTCGCTCCCAATGAAAAACTGTTTTTT
V gene: TRBV27; clone size: few; J gene: TRBJ1-1; D gene: .; CDR3 protein: CASSFASLNTEAFF; CDR3 DNA: TGTGCCAGCAGTTTCGCCAGCCTGAACACTGAAGCTTTCTTT
V gene: TRBV10-3; clone size: .; J gene: TRBJ2-1; D gene: .; CDR3 protein: CAISDRDEQFF; CDR3 DNA: TGTGCCATCAGTGATAGGGATGAGCAGTTCTTC
V gene: TRBV12-3/TRBV12-4; clone size: few; J gene: TRBJ2-7; D gene: .; CDR3 protein: CASSYRGEQYF; CDR3 DNA: TGTGCCAGCAGTTACCGGGGCGAGCAGTACTTC
V gene: TRBV6-1; clone size: few; J gene: TRBJ1-4; D gene: TRBD1; CDR3 protein: CASRDRAADEKLFF; CDR3 DNA: TGTGCCAGCAGAGACAGGGCGGCGGATGAAAAACTGTTTTTT
V gene: TRBV5-6; clone size: few; J gene: TRBJ2-3; D gene: .; CDR3 protein: CASSLSGAADTQYF; CDR3 DNA: TGTGCCAGCAGCTTGTCGGGGGCGGCAGATACGCAGTATTTT
V gene: TRBV19; clone size: .; J gene: TRBJ2-1; D gene: .; CDR3 protein: CASSLGQRSYNEQFF; CDR3 DNA: TGTGCCAGTAGTCTCGGACAGCGCTCCTACAATGAGCAGTTCTTC
V gene: TRBV2; clone size: once; J gene: TRBJ2-7; D gene: .; CDR3 protein: CASRDSLKREQYF; CDR3 DNA: TGTGCCAGCAGGGACAGCCTAAAGAGAGAGCAGTACTTC
V gene: TRBV27; clone size: .; J gene: TRBJ2-1; D gene: .; CDR3 protein: CASSLVQGPSDEQFF; CDR3 DNA: TGTGCCAGCAGTTTGGTTCAGGGGCCGAGTGATGAGCAGTTCTTC
V gene: TRBV2; clone size: .; J gene: TRBJ2-2; D gene: TRBD2; CDR3 protein: CASSPRGGRTGELFF; CDR3 DNA: TGTGCCAGCAGCCCTCGGGGGGGTCGGACCGGGGAGCTGTTTTTT
V gene: TRBV27; clone size: few; J gene: TRBJ2-7; D gene: .; CDR3 protein: CASSLGQGAEQYF; CDR3 DNA: TGTGCCAGCAGTTTAGGCCAGGGAGCCGAGCAGTACTTC
V gene: TRBV27; clone size: few; J gene: TRBJ2-1; D gene: .; CDR3 protein: CASSLWGTRNNEQFF; CDR3 DNA: TGTGCCAGCAGTTTATGGGGGACTCGCAACAATGAGCAGTTCTTC
V gene: TRBV2; clone size: many; J gene: TRBJ1-5; D gene: .; CDR3 protein: CASKTGGLQPQHF; CDR3 DNA: TGTGCCAGTAAAACGGGGGGTTTGCAGCCCCAGCATTTT
V gene: TRBV5-6; clone size: .; J gene: TRBJ1-2; D gene: .; CDR3 protein: CASSLGLPYGYTF; CDR3 DNA: TGTGCCAGCAGCTTGGGACTACCCTATGGCTACACCTTC
V gene: TRBV12-3/TRBV12-4; clone size: few; J gene: TRBJ1-5; D gene: TRBD1; CDR3 protein: CASSSSDRRGLPQHF; CDR3 DNA: TGTGCCAGCAGTTCCTCGGACAGGCGAGGTCTGCCCCAGCATTTT
V gene: TRBV6-6; clone size: few; J gene: TRBJ2-1; D gene: .; CDR3 protein: CASSLEAPMNNEQFF; CDR3 DNA: TGTGCCAGCAGCCTGGAGGCCCCCATGAACAATGAGCAGTTCTTC
V gene: TRBV6-1; clone size: many; J gene: TRBJ2-7; D gene: .; CDR3 protein: CASSVGRMRYEQYF; CDR3 DNA: TGTGCCAGCAGTGTTGGCAGAATGAGATACGAGCAGTACTTC
V gene: TRBV7-3; clone size: few; J gene: TRBJ2-3; D gene: TRBD2; CDR3 protein: CASSSTSGIPDTQYF; CDR3 DNA: TGTGCCAGCAGCTCGACTAGCGGGATACCAGATACGCAGTATTTT
V gene: TRBV20-1; clone size: many; J gene: TRBJ2-1; D gene: TRBD2; CDR3 protein: CSASVGNSGSNEQFF; CDR3 DNA: TGCAGTGCTAGCGTCGGTAATAGCGGGAGCAATGAGCAGTTCTTC
V gene: TRBV5-5; clone size: many; J gene: TRBJ1-2; D gene: TRBD1; CDR3 protein: CASSGTGRPYYGYTF; CDR3 DNA: TGTGCCAGCAGCGGGACAGGGCGCCCTTACTATGGCTACACCTTC